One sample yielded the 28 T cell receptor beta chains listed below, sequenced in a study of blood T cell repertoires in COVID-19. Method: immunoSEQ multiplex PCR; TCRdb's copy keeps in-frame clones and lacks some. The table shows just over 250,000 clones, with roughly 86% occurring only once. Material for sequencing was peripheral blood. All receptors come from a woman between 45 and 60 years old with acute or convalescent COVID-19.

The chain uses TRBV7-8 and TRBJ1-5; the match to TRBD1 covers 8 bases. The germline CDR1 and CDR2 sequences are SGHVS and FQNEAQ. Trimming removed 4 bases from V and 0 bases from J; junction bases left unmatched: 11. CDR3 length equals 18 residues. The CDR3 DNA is TGTGCCAGCAGCTCAACCTCCTGGACAGGGCTTAGCAATCAGCCCCAGCATTTT. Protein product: CASSSTSWTGLSNQPQHF. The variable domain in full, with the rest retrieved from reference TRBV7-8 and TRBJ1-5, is GAGVSQSPRYKVAKRGQDVALRCDPISGHVSLFWYQQALGQGPEFLTYFQNEAQLDKSGLPSDRFFAERPEGSVSTLKIQRTQQEDSAVYLCASSSTSWTGLSNQPQHFGDGTRLSIL.

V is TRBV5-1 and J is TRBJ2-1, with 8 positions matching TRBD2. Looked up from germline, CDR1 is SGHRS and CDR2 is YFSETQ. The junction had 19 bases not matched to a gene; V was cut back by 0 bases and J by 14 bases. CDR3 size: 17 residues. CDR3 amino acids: CASSLAPIVRGGAVEFF. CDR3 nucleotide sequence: TGCGCCAGCAGCTTGGCCCCTATCGTCCGGGGGGGCGCGGTGGAGTTCTTC.

DNA for the CDR3: TGTGCCAGCAGCTTACCTGAGTCGTCAGGGGGCCCCTTGGACGCAGATACGCAGTATTTT. Amino acid sequence: CASSLPESSGGPLDADTQYF. V gene TRBV7-3 combines with J gene TRBJ2-3; 8 nucleotides align to TRBD1. V shed 2 bases and J 4 bases; nucleotides not matched to a gene: 20. CDR3 length: 20 amino acids. Germline CDR1 is SGHTA and CDR2 is FQGTGA.

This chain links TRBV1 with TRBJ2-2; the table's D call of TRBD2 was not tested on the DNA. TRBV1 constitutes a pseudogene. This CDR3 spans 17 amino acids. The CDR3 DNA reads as TGCACCAGCAGCAACGGAGAAACCGCTAATAACACCGGGGAGCTGTTTTTT. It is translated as CTSSNGETANNTGELFF.

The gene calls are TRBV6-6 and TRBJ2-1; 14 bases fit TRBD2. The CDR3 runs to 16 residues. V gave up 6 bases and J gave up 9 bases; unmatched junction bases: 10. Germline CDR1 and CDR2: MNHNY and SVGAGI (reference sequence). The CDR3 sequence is CASRTGLAGGRSEQFF. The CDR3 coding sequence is TGTGCCAGCAGAACTGGACTAGCGGGAGGAAGGAGTGAGCAGTTCTTC.

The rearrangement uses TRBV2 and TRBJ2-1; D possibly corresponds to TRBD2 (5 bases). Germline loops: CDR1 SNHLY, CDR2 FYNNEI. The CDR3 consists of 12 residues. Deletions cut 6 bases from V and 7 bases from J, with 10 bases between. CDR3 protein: CASRDLANEQFF. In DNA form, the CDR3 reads TGTGCCAGCAGGGACTTGGCGAATGAGCAGTTCTTC. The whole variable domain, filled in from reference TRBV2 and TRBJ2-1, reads EPEVTQTPSHQVTQMGQEVILRCVPISNHLYFYWYRQILGQKVEFLVSFYNNEISEKSEIFDDQFSVERPDGSNFTLKIRSTKLEDSAMYFCASRDLANEQFFGPGTRLTVL.

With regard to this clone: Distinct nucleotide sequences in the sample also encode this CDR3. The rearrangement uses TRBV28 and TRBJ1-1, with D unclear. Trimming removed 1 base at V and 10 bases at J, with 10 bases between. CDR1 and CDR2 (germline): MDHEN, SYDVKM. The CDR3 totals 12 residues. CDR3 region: CASSLLRVSAFF. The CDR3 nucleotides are TGTGCCAGCAGTTTATTACGGGTTTCAGCTTTCTTT.

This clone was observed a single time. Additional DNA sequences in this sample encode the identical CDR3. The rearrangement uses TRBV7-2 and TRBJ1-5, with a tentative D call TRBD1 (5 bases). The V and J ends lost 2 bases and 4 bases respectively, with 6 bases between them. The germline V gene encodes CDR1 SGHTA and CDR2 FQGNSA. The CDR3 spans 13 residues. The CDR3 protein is CASSLRGNQPQHF. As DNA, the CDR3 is TGTGCCAGCAGCTTACGGGGGAATCAGCCCCAGCATTTT.

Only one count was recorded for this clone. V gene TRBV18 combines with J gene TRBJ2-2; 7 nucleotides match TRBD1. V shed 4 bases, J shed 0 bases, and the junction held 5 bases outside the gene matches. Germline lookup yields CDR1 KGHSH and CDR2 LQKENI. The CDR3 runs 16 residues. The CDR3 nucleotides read TGTGCCAGCTCACAGGGACAGCACACGAACACCGGGGAGCTGTTTTTT. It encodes CASSQGQHTNTGELFF. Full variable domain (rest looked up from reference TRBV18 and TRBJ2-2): NAGVMQNPRHLVRRRGQEARLRCSPMKGHSHVYWYRQLPEEGLKFMVYLQKENIIDESGMPKERFSAEFPKEGPSILRIQQVVRGDSAAYFCASSQGQHTNTGELFFGEGSRLTVL.

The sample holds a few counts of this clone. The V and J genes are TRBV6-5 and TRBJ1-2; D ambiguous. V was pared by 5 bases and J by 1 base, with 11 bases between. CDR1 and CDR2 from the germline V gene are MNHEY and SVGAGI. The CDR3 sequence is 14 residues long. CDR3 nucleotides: TGTGCCAGCAGTAAATACTCCGATAACTATGGCTACACCTTC. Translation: CASSKYSDNYGYTF.

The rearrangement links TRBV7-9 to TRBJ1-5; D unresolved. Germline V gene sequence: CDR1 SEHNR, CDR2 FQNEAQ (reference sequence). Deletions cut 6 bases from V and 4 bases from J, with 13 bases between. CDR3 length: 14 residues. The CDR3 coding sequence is TGTGCCAGCAGACCCGCGGGAGGAAATCAGCCCCAGCATTTT. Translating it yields CASRPAGGNQPQHF.

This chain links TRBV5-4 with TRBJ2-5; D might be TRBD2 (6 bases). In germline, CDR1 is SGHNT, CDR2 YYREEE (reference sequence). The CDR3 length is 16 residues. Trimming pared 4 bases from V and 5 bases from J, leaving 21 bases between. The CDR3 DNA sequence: TGTGCCAGCAGCCTCAAAAGGGAGCGGGCCCAGGAGACCCAGTACTTC. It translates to CASSLKRERAQETQYF.

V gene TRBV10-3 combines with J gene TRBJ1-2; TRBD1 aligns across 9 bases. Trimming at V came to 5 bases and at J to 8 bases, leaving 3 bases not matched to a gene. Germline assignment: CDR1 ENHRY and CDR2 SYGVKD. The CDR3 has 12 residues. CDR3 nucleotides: TGTGCCATCAGTACAGGGGGCGTCGGCTACACCTTC. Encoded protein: CAISTGGVGYTF.

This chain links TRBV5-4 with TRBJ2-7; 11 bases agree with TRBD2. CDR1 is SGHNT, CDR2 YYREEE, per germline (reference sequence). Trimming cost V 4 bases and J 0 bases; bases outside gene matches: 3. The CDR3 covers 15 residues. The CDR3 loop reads CASSPTSGSSYEQYF. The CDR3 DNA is TGTGCCAGCAGCCCCACTAGCGGGAGCTCCTACGAGCAGTACTTC.

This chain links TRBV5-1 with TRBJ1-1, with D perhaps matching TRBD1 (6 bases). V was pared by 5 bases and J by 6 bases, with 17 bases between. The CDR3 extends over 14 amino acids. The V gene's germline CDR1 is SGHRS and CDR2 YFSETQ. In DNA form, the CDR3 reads TGCGCCAGCAGGCAACAGGGAAGTAGTCCTGAAGCTTTCTTT. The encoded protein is CASRQQGSSPEAFF.

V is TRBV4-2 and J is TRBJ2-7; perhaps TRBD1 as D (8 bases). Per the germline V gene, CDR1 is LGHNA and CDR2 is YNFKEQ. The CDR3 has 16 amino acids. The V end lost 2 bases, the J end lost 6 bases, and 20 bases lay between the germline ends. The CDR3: CASSQPGQGLAGEQYF. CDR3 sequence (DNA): TGTGCCAGCAGCCAACCTGGACAGGGATTAGCGGGCGAGCAGTACTTC.

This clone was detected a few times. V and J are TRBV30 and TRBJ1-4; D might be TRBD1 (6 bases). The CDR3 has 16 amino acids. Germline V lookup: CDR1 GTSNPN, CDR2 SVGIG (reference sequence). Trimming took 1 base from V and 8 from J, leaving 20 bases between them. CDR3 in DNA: TGTGCCTGGAGTGGATATGAGGGCAGGGGCTGGGAAAAACTGTTTTTT. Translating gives CAWSGYEGRGWEKLFF.

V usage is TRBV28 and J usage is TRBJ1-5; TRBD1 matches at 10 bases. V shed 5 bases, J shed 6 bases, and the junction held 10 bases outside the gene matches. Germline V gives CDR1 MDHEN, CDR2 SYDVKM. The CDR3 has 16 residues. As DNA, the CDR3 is TGTGCCAGCAGTGCTCCCGGGACAGGGGCGGGTCAGCCCCAGCATTTT. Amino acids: CASSAPGTGAGQPQHF.

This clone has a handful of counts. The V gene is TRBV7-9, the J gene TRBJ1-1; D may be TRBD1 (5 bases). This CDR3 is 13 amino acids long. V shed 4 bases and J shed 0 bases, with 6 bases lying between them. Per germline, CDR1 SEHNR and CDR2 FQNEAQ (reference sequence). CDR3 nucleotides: TGTGCCAGCAGCTGGGGCCTGAACACTGAAGCTTTCTTT. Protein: CASSWGLNTEAFF.

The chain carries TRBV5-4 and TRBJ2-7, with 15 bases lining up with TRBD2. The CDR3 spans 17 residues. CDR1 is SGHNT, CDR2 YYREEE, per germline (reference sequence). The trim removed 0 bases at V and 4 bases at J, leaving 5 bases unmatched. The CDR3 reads CASSLGTSGRAGYEQYF. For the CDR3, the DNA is TGTGCCAGCAGCTTGGGGACTAGCGGGAGGGCCGGGTACGAGCAGTACTTC.

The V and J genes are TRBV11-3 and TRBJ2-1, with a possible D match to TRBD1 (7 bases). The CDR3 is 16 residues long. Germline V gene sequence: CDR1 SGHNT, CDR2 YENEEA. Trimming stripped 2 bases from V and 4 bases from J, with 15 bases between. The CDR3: CASSLRAGGRYNEQFF. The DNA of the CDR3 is TGTGCCAGCAGCTTAAGGGCAGGGGGGAGATACAATGAGCAGTTCTTC.

The CDR3 reads CASSLQGAGANVLTF. The CDR3 DNA reads TGTGCCAGCAGTCTACAGGGGGCTGGGGCCAACGTCCTGACTTTC. The J gene is TRBJ2-6, the V gene TRBV28; 8 bases match TRBD1. The CDR3 extends over 15 amino acids. J was trimmed by 2 bases and V by 5 bases; bases with no gene match: 2. Germline V lookup: CDR1 MDHEN, CDR2 SYDVKM.

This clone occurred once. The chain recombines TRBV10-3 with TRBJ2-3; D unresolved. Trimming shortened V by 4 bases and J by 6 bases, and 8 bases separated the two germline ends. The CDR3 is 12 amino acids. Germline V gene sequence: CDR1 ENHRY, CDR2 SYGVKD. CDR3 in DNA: TGTGCCATCAGTGGAGATTTGGATACGCAGTATTTT. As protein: CAISGDLDTQYF.

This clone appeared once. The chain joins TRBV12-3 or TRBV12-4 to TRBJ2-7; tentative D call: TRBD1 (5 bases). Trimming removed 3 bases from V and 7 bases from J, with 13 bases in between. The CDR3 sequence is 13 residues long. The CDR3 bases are TGTGCCAGCAGTTTTAGGGGATTCGGGGAGCAGTACTTC. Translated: CASSFRGFGEQYF.

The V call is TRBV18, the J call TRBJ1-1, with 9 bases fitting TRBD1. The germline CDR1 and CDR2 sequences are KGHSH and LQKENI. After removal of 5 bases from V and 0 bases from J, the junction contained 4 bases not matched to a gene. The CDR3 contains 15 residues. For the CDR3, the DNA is TGTGCCAGCTCATCGAGGACAGGGGTGAACACTGAAGCTTTCTTT. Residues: CASSSRTGVNTEAFF.

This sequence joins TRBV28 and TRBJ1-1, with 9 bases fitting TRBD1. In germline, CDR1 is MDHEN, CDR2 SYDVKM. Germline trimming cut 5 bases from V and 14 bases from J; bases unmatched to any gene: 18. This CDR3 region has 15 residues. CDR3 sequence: CASSAYDRGVLLSFF. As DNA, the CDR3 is TGTGCCAGCAGTGCCTACGACAGGGGGGTTCTCTTAAGCTTCTTT.

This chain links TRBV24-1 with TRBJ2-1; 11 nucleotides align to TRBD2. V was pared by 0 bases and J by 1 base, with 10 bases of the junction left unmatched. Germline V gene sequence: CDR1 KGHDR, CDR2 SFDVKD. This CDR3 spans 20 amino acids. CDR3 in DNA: TGTGCCACCAGTGATTTGCAGACTAGCGGGAATATATGGTCCTACAATGAGCAGTTCTTC. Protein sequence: CATSDLQTSGNIWSYNEQFF.

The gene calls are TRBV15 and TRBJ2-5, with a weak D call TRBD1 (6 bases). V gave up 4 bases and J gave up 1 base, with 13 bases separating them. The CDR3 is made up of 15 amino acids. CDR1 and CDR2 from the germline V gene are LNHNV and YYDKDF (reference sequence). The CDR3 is CATSTSDRRQETQYF. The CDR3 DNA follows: TGTGCCACCAGCACCTCCGACAGGCGCCAAGAGACCCAGTACTTC.